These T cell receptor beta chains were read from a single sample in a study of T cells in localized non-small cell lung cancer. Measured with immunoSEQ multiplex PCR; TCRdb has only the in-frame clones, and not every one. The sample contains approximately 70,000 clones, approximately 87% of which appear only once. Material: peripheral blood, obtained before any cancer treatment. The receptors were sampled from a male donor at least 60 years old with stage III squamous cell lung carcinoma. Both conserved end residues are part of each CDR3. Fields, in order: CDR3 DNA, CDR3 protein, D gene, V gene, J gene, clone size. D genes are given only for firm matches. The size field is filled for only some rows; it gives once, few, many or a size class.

cdr3_nt: TGCGCCAGCAGCTTGATAGGGGGGCTCTACAATGAGCAGTTCTTC
cdr3_aa: CASSLIGGLYNEQFF
d_call: NA
v_call: TRBV5-1
j_call: TRBJ2-1
clone_size: NA

cdr3_nt: TGTGCCTGGAGTAGGGCAGGGGGGCCTGAAGCTTTCTTT
cdr3_aa: CAWSRAGGPEAFF
d_call: TRBD1
v_call: TRBV30
j_call: TRBJ1-1
clone_size: NA

cdr3_nt: TGTGCCAGCAGTTTATTTTCCGGGCCAACTAATGAAAAACTGTTTTTT
cdr3_aa: CASSLFSGPTNEKLFF
d_call: NA
v_call: TRBV27
j_call: TRBJ1-4
clone_size: NA

cdr3_nt: TGTGCCATCAGTGAAACGGGGGATACGCAGTATTTT
cdr3_aa: CAISETGDTQYF
d_call: NA
v_call: TRBV10-3
j_call: TRBJ2-3
clone_size: NA

cdr3_nt: TGCAGCGCCCTCCCCCCTCTTACTAACTATGGCTACACCTTC
cdr3_aa: CSALPPLTNYGYTF
d_call: NA
v_call: TRBV29-1
j_call: TRBJ1-2
clone_size: NA

cdr3_nt: TGTGCCAGCAGCCCGGACAGGGGCGATCAGCCCCAGCATTTT
cdr3_aa: CASSPDRGDQPQHF
d_call: TRBD1
v_call: TRBV7-9
j_call: TRBJ1-5
clone_size: NA

cdr3_nt: TGTGCCAGCAGTTACTCGCAAGCTAACTATGGCTACACCTTC
cdr3_aa: CASSYSQANYGYTF
d_call: NA
v_call: TRBV6-5
j_call: TRBJ1-2
clone_size: NA

cdr3_nt: TGTGCCAGCAGTCTACGGACAGGGGGTGGTGGCTACACCTTC
cdr3_aa: CASSLRTGGGGYTF
d_call: TRBD1
v_call: TRBV28
j_call: TRBJ1-2
clone_size: NA

cdr3_nt: TGTGCCAGCAGTGAACAGAAGGGACAGCCGACCTATGGCTACACCTTC
cdr3_aa: CASSEQKGQPTYGYTF
d_call: TRBD1
v_call: TRBV6-1
j_call: TRBJ1-2
clone_size: NA

cdr3_nt: TGTGCCAGCAGTCGGGACGGGTCTGGAAACACCATATATTTT
cdr3_aa: CASSRDGSGNTIYF
d_call: NA
v_call: TRBV28
j_call: TRBJ1-3
clone_size: NA

cdr3_nt: TGTGCCAGCATCCAACAGCGTGGAAACACCATATATTTT
cdr3_aa: CASIQQRGNTIYF
d_call: NA
v_call: TRBV6-6
j_call: TRBJ1-3
clone_size: few

cdr3_nt: TGTGCCAGCTCACCTTCAGGAGCAGATACGCAGTATTTT
cdr3_aa: CASSPSGADTQYF
d_call: NA
v_call: TRBV18
j_call: TRBJ2-3
clone_size: NA

cdr3_nt: TGTGCCACCAGCAGAGACAGGGGGCTGGGGCAAAACATTCAGTACTTC
cdr3_aa: CATSRDRGLGQNIQYF
d_call: TRBD1
v_call: TRBV15
j_call: TRBJ2-4
clone_size: NA

cdr3_nt: TGTGCCAGCAGCCCTATGGGTGAGAACACTGAAGCTTTCTTT
cdr3_aa: CASSPMGENTEAFF
d_call: NA
v_call: TRBV7-8
j_call: TRBJ1-1
clone_size: NA

cdr3_nt: TGTGCCAGCTCCCCCTGGACAGGGTTTGGCTACACCTTC
cdr3_aa: CASSPWTGFGYTF
d_call: TRBD1
v_call: TRBV7-6
j_call: TRBJ1-2
clone_size: NA

cdr3_nt: TGTGCCATCAGTGAGTCAAAGGGACTAGCGGGGGGAAGCTCCTACAATGAGCAGTTCTTC
cdr3_aa: CAISESKGLAGGSSYNEQFF
d_call: TRBD2
v_call: TRBV10-3
j_call: TRBJ2-1
clone_size: NA

cdr3_nt: TGTGCCAGTAGTATGGCGGGGACAGGGAATTCACCCCTCCACTTT
cdr3_aa: CASSMAGTGNSPLHF
d_call: TRBD1
v_call: TRBV19
j_call: TRBJ1-6
clone_size: NA

cdr3_nt: TGTGCCAGCAATGAAGGGGTGAGCCCGGGGATAGGCTACACCTTC
cdr3_aa: CASNEGVSPGIGYTF
d_call: NA
v_call: TRBV28
j_call: TRBJ1-2
clone_size: NA

cdr3_nt: TGTGCCAGCAGCTTAGCCCTAAGGGGCCCCGGGGAGCTGTTTTTT
cdr3_aa: CASSLALRGPGELFF
d_call: NA
v_call: TRBV13
j_call: TRBJ2-2
clone_size: once

cdr3_nt: TGTGCCAGCAGCCTGGGTGAGGGGGTTTCCTATGGCTACACCTTC
cdr3_aa: CASSLGEGVSYGYTF
d_call: NA
v_call: TRBV14
j_call: TRBJ1-2
clone_size: NA

cdr3_nt: TGTGCCAGCAGCTTAGGTCCCCGAGGTTCCTACAATGAGCAGTTCTTC
cdr3_aa: CASSLGPRGSYNEQFF
d_call: NA
v_call: TRBV7-3
j_call: TRBJ2-1
clone_size: NA

cdr3_nt: TGTGCCATCAGTGGACCGGGACAGGGTTACGAGCAGTACTTC
cdr3_aa: CAISGPGQGYEQYF
d_call: TRBD1
v_call: TRBV10-3
j_call: TRBJ2-7
clone_size: few

cdr3_nt: TGTGCCAGCAGCCAACTCAATGAGCAGTTCTTC
cdr3_aa: CASSQLNEQFF
d_call: NA
v_call: TRBV11-1
j_call: TRBJ2-1
clone_size: NA

cdr3_nt: TGTGCCAGCAGTTACCGGGAATTCAATCAGCCCCAGCATTTT
cdr3_aa: CASSYREFNQPQHF
d_call: NA
v_call: TRBV6-5
j_call: TRBJ1-5
clone_size: few

cdr3_nt: TGTGCCAGCAGTTACTCTGGGGTCCCCGAGCAGTACTTC
cdr3_aa: CASSYSGVPEQYF
d_call: NA
v_call: TRBV6-5
j_call: TRBJ2-7
clone_size: once

cdr3_nt: TGTGCCAGCAGCCGTGGGGAAGAGACCCAGTACTTC
cdr3_aa: CASSRGEETQYF
d_call: NA
v_call: TRBV7-2
j_call: TRBJ2-5
clone_size: NA

cdr3_nt: TGTGCCAGCTCACCACAACAGTATTATGGCTACACCTTC
cdr3_aa: CASSPQQYYGYTF
d_call: NA
v_call: TRBV18
j_call: TRBJ1-2
clone_size: NA

cdr3_nt: TGTGCCAGCGCCACAGGGGGCACCGGGGAGCTGTTTTTT
cdr3_aa: CASATGGTGELFF
d_call: TRBD1
v_call: TRBV28
j_call: TRBJ2-2
clone_size: NA